The 31 T cell receptor beta chains listed next were all sequenced from one sample in a study of control samples from healthy donors and cancer patients. Data came from immunoSEQ multiplex PCR; TCRdb stores just in-frame clones and leaves some out. The table includes about 120,000 clones, approximately 92% detected once. The sequencing sample was made of PBMCs. Every receptor here comes from a woman aged 45-65 years with colorectal cancer.

The V gene is TRBV5-1, the J gene TRBJ2-7; D unresolved. In germline, CDR1 is SGHRS, CDR2 YFSETQ. The CDR3 spans 12 residues. V was cut by 0 bases and J by 1 base, with 2 bases left in between. Here the CDR3 reads CASSLESYEQYF. DNA for the CDR3: TGCGCCAGCAGCTTGGAGTCCTACGAGCAGTACTTC.

In this sample, this clone turned up a few times. The V call is TRBV25-1, the J call TRBJ1-2; 7 nucleotides match TRBD1. J gave up 6 bases and V 3 bases, and 7 bases lay outside the gene matches. There are 14 residues in the CDR3. Germline lookup yields CDR1 MGHDK and CDR2 SYGVNS. CDR3 DNA sequence: TGTGCCAGCAGTGAGGACAGGAGATTAGATGGCTACACCTTC. It encodes CASSEDRRLDGYTF.

The gene calls are TRBV29-1 and TRBJ2-7; D is possibly TRBD1 or TRBD2 (5 bases each). This CDR3 region has 15 residues. V shed 1 base and J shed 7 bases, with 20 bases lying between them. Germline V CDR1 and CDR2: SQVTM, ANQGSEA. For the CDR3, the DNA is TGCAGCGTTGAAGGCCGGCAGGGACGGGTTGAGGAGCAGTACTTC. Protein sequence: CSVEGRQGRVEEQYF.

The J gene is TRBJ1-5, the V gene TRBV12-3 or TRBV12-4, with D unclear. The CDR3 runs to 12 residues. Between the trimmed V and J ends, which lost 1 base and 9 bases, there was a span of 7 bases. The chain's CDR3 is CASSLERGPQHF. The CDR3 nucleotides are TGTGCCAGCAGTTTAGAGCGGGGGCCCCAGCATTTT.

V and J are TRBV5-1 and TRBJ2-2; 7 nucleotides match TRBD1. The CDR3 covers 16 residues. Trimming removed 4 bases from V and 4 bases from J; junction bases left unmatched: 10. Germline V lookup: CDR1 SGHRS, CDR2 YFSETQ. The CDR3 nucleotides read TGCGCCAGCAGCAGAACGACAGGGATTTTCACCGGGGAGCTGTTTTTT. This codes for CASSRTTGIFTGELFF.

This clone has a single count. The V and J genes are TRBV2 and TRBJ1-6; a possible D gene is TRBD1 (6 bases). V shed 11 bases and J shed 9 bases, with 17 bases lying between them. Germline CDR1 SNHLY, CDR2 FYNNEI. The CDR3 contains 13 residues. CDR3 nucleotides: TGTGCCGGAATACAGGGTCGGGGTTCACCCCTCCACTTT. It codes for CAGIQGRGSPLHF.

V is TRBV10-1 and J is TRBJ1-2; no reliable D call. The V gene lost 2 bases and the J gene lost 4 bases, with 14 bases spanning the gap. The CDR3 runs 15 residues. Germline V gives CDR1 WNHNN, CDR2 SYGVQD (reference sequence). CDR3 loop: CASSEPFDRPYGYTF. The DNA for the CDR3 is TGCGCCAGCAGTGAGCCCTTCGACCGTCCCTATGGCTACACCTTC.

This chain connects TRBV28 to TRBJ2-7; TRBD1 matches at 10 bases. Germline V lookup: CDR1 MDHEN, CDR2 SYDVKM. Trimming removed 6 bases from V and 3 bases from J; junction bases left unmatched: 2. The CDR3 contains 13 residues. CDR3 sequence (DNA): TGTGCCAGCAGCAGGACAGGGGGCTACGAGCAGTACTTC. Translating it yields CASSRTGGYEQYF.

Remarks on this clone: One end of the junction does not line up with germline, which may come from a read error. The rearrangement joins TRBV7-7 to TRBJ2-1, with 9 bases that match TRBD2. This CDR3 is 13 amino acids long. The germline gives CDR1 SSHAT, CDR2 FNYEAQ (reference sequence). This CDR3 reads CASSLTSGGFQFF. The CDR3 nucleotides read TGTGCTAGCAGCTTAACGAGCGGGGGGTTTCAGTTCTTC.

The count of this clone is one. The chain links TRBV4-1 to TRBJ2-7; D is unresolved. Germline assignment: CDR1 MGHRA and CDR2 YSYEKL. The ends were cut back, 0 bases at V and 3 bases at J, with 9 bases in the middle. The CDR3 is made up of 14 amino acids. The CDR3 DNA is TGCGCCAGCAGCCAAGATAACGCCGACTACGAGCAGTACTTC. Its translation is CASSQDNADYEQYF.

The rearrangement uses TRBV28 and TRBJ2-3; maybe TRBD1 (6 bases). V was clipped by 4 bases and J by 10 bases, with 18 bases between them. In germline, CDR1 is MDHEN, CDR2 SYDVKM. CDR3 length: 14 residues. This CDR3 is CASSSLQGGHPQYF. The CDR3, as DNA: TGTGCCAGCAGTTCGCTTCAAGGGGGACATCCGCAGTATTTT.

The chain is built from TRBV28 and TRBJ2-2; a weak D match, TRBD2 (6 bases). CDR1 is MDHEN and CDR2 is SYDVKM in the germline V gene. CDR3 size: 14 residues. V was shortened by 6 bases and J by 5 bases, with 13 bases between the two germline ends. The CDR3 nucleotides are TGTGCCAGCAGGTCGGGAGATCGGACCGGGGAGCTGTTTTTT. Its protein is CASRSGDRTGELFF.

The V gene is TRBV3-1 (or the pseudogene TRBV3-2), the J gene TRBJ2-7, with D hard to call. V was trimmed by 0 bases and J by 3 bases, leaving 15 bases between them. Looked up from germline, CDR1 is LGHDT and CDR2 is YNNKEL (reference sequence). The CDR3 covers 16 residues. Here the CDR3 reads CASSQESARTHYEQYF. The CDR3 region has the DNA TGTGCCAGCAGCCAAGAGTCGGCGCGGACGCACTACGAGCAGTACTTC.

The chain employs TRBV5-5 and TRBJ1-2; 11 positions match TRBD1. Losses at the gene ends were 4 bases for V and 6 bases for J; bases not matched to a gene: 8. The CDR3 length is 15 residues. CDR1 and CDR2 from the germline V gene are SGHKS and YYEKEE (reference sequence). The chain's CDR3 is CASSQGQGAWDGYTF. The CDR3 DNA is TGTGCCAGCAGCCAAGGACAGGGGGCTTGGGATGGCTACACCTTC.

This chain links TRBV10-3 with TRBJ1-1; 7 bases align to TRBD1. The V gene end was trimmed by 6 bases and the J gene end by 4 bases; junction bases not matched to a gene: 8. Germline V gene data show CDR1 as ENHRY and CDR2 as SYGVKD. The CDR3 has 14 amino acids. In nucleotides, the CDR3 is TGTGCCATCAGAAGGGACAGTGCGAGCACTGAAGCTTTCTTT. This translates into CAIRRDSASTEAFF.

The gene calls are TRBV18 and TRBJ1-2, with TRBD1 as a possible D gene (5 bases). The CDR3 has 16 residues. Trimming took 2 bases from V and 8 from J, leaving 21 bases between them. CDR1 is KGHSH and CDR2 is LQKENI in the germline V gene. The CDR3 protein is CASSPNSRALAHGYTF. In DNA, the CDR3 is TGTGCCAGCTCACCAAATTCCAGGGCTCTGGCCCACGGCTACACCTTC.

This clone was picked up a small number of times. This chain links TRBV28 with TRBJ1-4; D unclear. V lost 3 bases to trimming and J lost 0 bases, with 11 bases between them. The CDR3 totals 16 residues. Looked up from germline, CDR1 is MDHEN and CDR2 is SYDVKM. This CDR3 is CASSFPAGPTNEKLFF. The CDR3 DNA reads as TGTGCCAGCAGTTTCCCCGCCGGCCCAACTAATGAAAAACTGTTTTTT.

The genes are TRBV3-1 (or the pseudogene TRBV3-2) and TRBJ2-1; 8 bases agree with TRBD2. There are 18 residues in the CDR3. Germline V gives CDR1 LGHDT, CDR2 YNNKEL (reference sequence). The V segment lost 10 bases and the J segment 0 bases; nucleotides outside the gene matches: 17. The CDR3 DNA follows: TGTGCCACCTCAACAGCGGGAGCCGTAAAGAGCTCCTACAATGAGCAGTTCTTC. Its translation: CATSTAGAVKSSYNEQFF.

The gene calls are TRBV5-1 and TRBJ2-7; D not certain. This CDR3 region has 11 residues. Germline V CDR1 and CDR2: SGHRS, YFSETQ. V lost 0 bases and J 6 bases, leaving 4 bases between the germline ends. CDR3 bases: TGCGCCAGCAGCTTGGGGGGCGAGCAGTACTTC. This encodes CASSLGGEQYF. The whole variable domain, remainder taken from reference TRBV5-1 and TRBJ2-7, is KAGVTQTPRYLIKTRGQQVTLSCSPISGHRSVSWYQQTPGQGLQFLFEYFSETQRNKGNFPGRFSGRQFSNSRSEMNVSTLELGDSALYLCASSLGGEQYFGPGTRLTVT.

The chain joins TRBV15 to TRBJ1-1; D is possibly TRBD1 (5 bases). The V end lost 1 base, the J end lost 6 bases, and 15 bases lay between the germline ends. This CDR3 is built from 15 residues. Germline loops: CDR1 LNHNV, CDR2 YYDKDF (reference sequence). The CDR3: CATSRVRGGIAEAFF. The CDR3 DNA sequence: TGTGCCACCAGCAGAGTGAGGGGCGGTATCGCTGAAGCTTTCTTT.

The V gene is TRBV7-8, the J gene TRBJ2-1; 7 bases map to TRBD2. CDR1 is SGHVS, CDR2 FQNEAQ, per germline. V shed 0 bases and J 8 bases; nucleotides not matched to a gene: 7. The CDR3 loop spans 15 amino acids. The CDR3 is CASSLAGGPRDEQFF. The CDR3 nucleotides read TGTGCCAGCAGCTTAGCGGGAGGGCCAAGGGATGAGCAGTTCTTC.

The J gene is TRBJ2-1, the V gene TRBV2, with 15 bases lining up with TRBD2. The CDR3 is made up of 17 amino acids. With 6 bases clipped from V and 3 bases from J, the junction kept 6 bases outside the gene matches. Germline V lookup: CDR1 SNHLY, CDR2 FYNNEI. The CDR3 coding sequence is TGTGCCAGCAGCCAACCGGGACTAGCGGGAGGCTACAATGAGCAGTTCTTC. Encoded protein: CASSQPGLAGGYNEQFF. The full variable domain, with the rest looked up from reference TRBV2 and TRBJ2-1, is EPEVTQTPSHQVTQMGQEVILRCVPISNHLYFYWYRQILGQKVEFLVSFYNNEISEKSEIFDDQFSVERPDGSNFTLKIRSTKLEDSAMYFCASSQPGLAGGYNEQFFGPGTRLTVL.

The V and J genes are TRBV11-1 and TRBJ1-1; tentatively, D is TRBD1 (6 bases). Per germline, CDR1 SGHAT and CDR2 FQDESV (reference sequence). The length of the CDR3 is 13 residues. V lost 5 bases, J lost 8 bases, and 15 bases lay in between. CDR3 sequence reads: CASSPHRAREAFF. CDR3 sequence (DNA): TGTGCCAGCAGCCCCCACAGGGCTCGGGAAGCTTTCTTT.

The chain employs TRBV6-6 and TRBJ2-5; no clear D gene. The CDR3 totals 14 residues. The germline V gene has CDR1 MNHNY and CDR2 SVGAGI (reference sequence). The V end lost 0 bases, the J end lost 2 bases, and 7 bases lay between the germline ends. In DNA form, the CDR3 reads TGTGCCAGCAGTTACTCGGCGGCTCAAGAGACCCAGTACTTC. Its translation is CASSYSAAQETQYF.

The J gene is TRBJ2-3, the V gene TRBV30; D is perhaps TRBD2 (7 bases). The CDR3 has 18 amino acids. Germline V CDR1 and CDR2: GTSNPN, SVGIG (reference sequence). Trimming shortened V by 0 bases and J by 4 bases, and 23 bases separated the two germline ends. The chain's CDR3 is CAWSVSGVGVGGPDTQYF. DNA for the CDR3: TGTGCCTGGAGTGTTTCTGGTGTCGGCGTGGGGGGGCCAGATACGCAGTATTTT.

The rearrangement joins TRBV6-5 to TRBJ1-5; D is unresolved. The V gene's germline CDR1 is MNHEY and CDR2 SVGAGI. CDR3 size: 13 residues. Trimming took 8 bases from V and 3 from J, leaving 11 bases between them. CDR3 in DNA: TGTGCCAGCGGAGGAACACTCAATCAGCCCCAGCATTTT. This encodes CASGGTLNQPQHF.

V gene TRBV7-9 combines with J gene TRBJ1-5, with D tentatively TRBD1 (5 bases). Germline V gene lookup returns CDR1 SEHNR and CDR2 FQNEAQ (reference sequence). V was pared by 2 bases and J by 1 base, with 9 bases between. The CDR3 is made up of 15 amino acids. The CDR3 DNA follows: TGTGCCAGCAGCTTACGCAGGGAGAGCAATCAGCCCCAGCATTTT. It yields the protein CASSLRRESNQPQHF. Combining the CDR3 with reference TRBV7-9 and TRBJ1-5 gives the whole variable domain DTGVSQNPRHKITKRGQNVTFRCDPISEHNRLYWYRQTLGQGPEFLTYFQNEAQLEKSRLLSDRFSAERPKGSFSTLEIQRTEQGDSAMYLCASSLRRESNQPQHFGDGTRLSIL.

The rearrangement uses TRBV9 and TRBJ2-2; TRBD1 aligns across 7 bases. CDR3 size: 17 residues. Germline V lookup: CDR1 SGDLS, CDR2 YYNGEE. Unmatched junction bases numbered 5, after V lost 0 bases and J lost 0 bases. The CDR3 here is CASSVGGTAANTGELFF. The CDR3 bases are TGTGCCAGCAGCGTAGGTGGGACAGCCGCGAACACCGGGGAGCTGTTTTTT. Full variable domain (missing parts from reference TRBV9 and TRBJ2-2): DSGVTQTPKHLITATGQRVTLRCSPRSGDLSVYWYQQSLDQGLQFLIQYYNGEERAKGNILERFSAQQFPDLHSELNLSSLELGDSALYFCASSVGGTAANTGELFFGEGSRLTVL.

This sequence joins TRBV19 and TRBJ2-5; D is tentatively TRBD1 or TRBD2 (5 bases each). Per germline, CDR1 LNHDA and CDR2 SQIVND (reference sequence). CDR3 length: 16 amino acids. V dropped 5 bases and J dropped 4 bases, with 20 bases sitting between them. CDR3 coding DNA: TGTGCCAGTAGTGTCACCGGGACCGAGGCGGCAGAGACCCAGTACTTC. Protein: CASSVTGTEAAETQYF.

This clone occurred once. The rearrangement uses TRBV30 and TRBJ1-2, with 9 nucleotides matching TRBD1. This CDR3 has 14 amino acids. V was clipped by 1 base and J by 4 bases; unmatched bases: 4. Germline CDR1 is GTSNPN and CDR2 is SVGIG (reference sequence). The CDR3 region has the DNA TGTGCCTGGAGTGAGGGGACAGGGCCCTATGGCTACACCTTC. Its protein is CAWSEGTGPYGYTF.

V gene TRBV7-6 combines with J gene TRBJ2-7, with TRBD1 matching over 8 bases. The CDR3 loop spans 13 amino acids. Germline assignment: CDR1 SGHVS and CDR2 FNYEAQ. J gave up 7 bases and V 4 bases, and 6 bases lay outside the gene matches. CDR3 region: CASSYQGAGEQYF. CDR3 nucleotide sequence: TGTGCCAGCAGCTATCAGGGGGCGGGAGAGCAGTACTTC.